The 32 T cell receptor beta chains in this list originate from one sample, sequenced in a study of blood T cell repertoires in COVID-19. TCRdb's copy holds only in-frame clones and misses some; the assay was immunoSEQ multiplex PCR. The sample has more than 100,000 clones, 70% to 85% seen once. The specimen sequenced was peripheral blood. These receptors all stem from a human donor with acute or convalescent COVID-19. The donor label of this sample is uncertain.

The chain employs TRBV4-1 and TRBJ1-2; D is unresolved. The CDR3 is 15 residues long. With 5 bases removed from V and 2 bases from J, the gap between germline ends came to 15 bases. CDR1 is MGHRA and CDR2 is YSYEKL in the germline V gene. Written as DNA, the CDR3 is TGCGCCAGCAGCGTAAGTGTCCTATACAACTATGGCTACACCTTC. It specifies CASSVSVLYNYGYTF.

The sample holds one count of this clone. The V gene is TRBV5-1, the J gene TRBJ2-6; tentative D call: TRBD2 (7 bases). The CDR3 totals 16 residues. The germline CDR1 and CDR2 sequences are SGHRS and YFSETQ. Trimming pared 0 bases from V and 4 bases from J, leaving 11 bases between. The CDR3 reads CASSLVGGAGANVLTF. DNA for the CDR3: TGCGCCAGCAGCTTGGTAGGGGGGGCAGGGGCCAACGTCCTGACTTTC.

The chain links TRBV27 to TRBJ1-2; the match to TRBD1 covers 9 bases. Unmatched junction bases numbered 8, after V lost 4 bases and J lost 5 bases. The CDR3 has 15 amino acids. Germline values: CDR1 MNHEY, CDR2 SMNVEV (reference sequence). Here the CDR3 reads CASSYKPDRGYGYTF. The CDR3 coding sequence is TGTGCCAGCAGTTACAAACCGGACAGGGGATATGGCTACACCTTC.

This clone was counted a few times. V gene TRBV28 combines with J gene TRBJ1-1, with a weak D call TRBD1 (5 bases). The length of the CDR3 is 15 residues. Trimming stripped 2 bases from V and 6 bases from J, with 16 bases between. In germline, CDR1 is MDHEN, CDR2 SYDVKM. CDR3 sequence: CASSLQGRLKSEAFF. The CDR3 DNA sequence: TGTGCCAGCAGTTTACAGGGTAGACTCAAGTCTGAAGCTTTCTTT.

With respect to this clone: This sample also contains other DNA sequences that code for the same CDR3. Here the CDR3 reads CASSPLPGQGDSPLHF. The CDR3 nucleotides read TGTGCCAGCTCACCACTCCCGGGACAGGGAGATTCACCCCTCCACTTT. The chain links TRBV18 to TRBJ1-6, with 9 positions matching TRBD1. After removal of 1 base from V and 8 bases from J, the junction contained 6 bases not matched to a gene. This CDR3 is built from 16 residues. Per germline, CDR1 KGHSH and CDR2 LQKENI.

This clone was seen only a few times. The chain carries TRBV24-1 and TRBJ2-1; 7 bases map to TRBD2. The CDR3 has 14 residues. In germline, CDR1 is KGHDR, CDR2 SFDVKD. V shed 9 bases and J 0 bases; nucleotides not matched to a gene: 4. The CDR3 sequence is CATGRGSSYNEQFF. CDR3 bases: TGTGCCACCGGGCGGGGGAGCTCCTACAATGAGCAGTTCTTC.

The genes are TRBV13 and TRBJ2-3; 9 bases agree with TRBD1. Germline V lookup: CDR1 PRHDT, CDR2 FYEKMQ (reference sequence). CDR3 size: 15 residues. The trim removed 5 bases at V and 3 bases at J, leaving 6 bases unmatched. Written as DNA, the CDR3 is TGTGCCAGCAGCGCCGGGACAGGGAGGACAGATACGCAGTATTTT. Protein sequence: CASSAGTGRTDTQYF.

This sequence joins TRBV7-5 and TRBJ2-7; the DNA was not used to check the table's D call, TRBD2. TRBV7-5 is an annotated pseudogene. This CDR3 has 16 amino acids. The CDR3 sequence: CARSLETAGGPYEQYV. The CDR3 coding sequence is TGTGCCAGAAGCTTAGAAACGGCGGGGGGGCCCTACGAGCAGTACGTC.

This clone has just a few counts. V and J are TRBV6-4 and TRBJ2-1, with 10 bases identical to TRBD2. CDR3 length: 15 residues. Trimming took 0 bases from V and 6 from J; bases not matched to a gene: 2. Germline V gene lookup returns CDR1 MRHNA and CDR2 SNTAGT. The CDR3 bases are TGTGCCAGCAGTGACTCAGCGGGGGGGCCCAATGAGCAGTTCTTC. Protein product: CASSDSAGGPNEQFF.

V gene TRBV9 combines with J gene TRBJ2-7; 13 bases align to TRBD2. CDR1 is SGDLS, CDR2 YYNGEE, per germline. V was clipped by 2 bases and J by 2 bases; unmatched bases: 4. This CDR3 spans 16 amino acids. The CDR3 loop is CASSVTSGGDTYEQYF. The CDR3 nucleotides read TGTGCCAGCAGCGTTACTAGCGGGGGGGACACCTACGAGCAGTACTTC.

This chain connects TRBV20-1 to TRBJ2-1, with 8 bases identical to TRBD2. Trimming at V came to 3 bases and at J to 6 bases, leaving 10 bases not matched to a gene. CDR1 DFQATT and CDR2 SNEGSKA come from the germline V gene (reference sequence). This CDR3 has 15 residues. CDR3 coding DNA: TGCAGTGCTAGTTACGGGGGGGGATTAATCAATGAGCAGTTCTTC. This translates into CSASYGGGLINEQFF.

The V gene is TRBV28, the J gene TRBJ1-2, with 8 nucleotides matching TRBD1. The CDR3 has 13 residues. V shed 5 bases, J shed 7 bases, and the junction held 6 bases outside the gene matches. Germline V gene sequence: CDR1 MDHEN, CDR2 SYDVKM. CDR3 nucleotides: TGTGCCAGCAGTCCGACAGGGGCTCGTGGCTACACCTTC. Protein: CASSPTGARGYTF.

This clone was seen only a few times. V gene TRBV3-1 (or the pseudogene TRBV3-2) combines with J gene TRBJ1-1, with D uncertain. This CDR3 is built from 14 residues. Trimming took off 4 bases at V and 2 bases at J, with 11 bases between the two ends. Germline lookup yields CDR1 LGHDT and CDR2 YNNKEL (reference sequence). Written as DNA, the CDR3 is TGTGCCAGCAGCCGAACAGCACGAAACACTGAAGCTTTCTTT. It yields the protein CASSRTARNTEAFF.

This clone was recorded a few times. The gene calls are TRBV6-6 and TRBJ1-1; TRBD1 is a possible D gene (6 bases). The germline CDR1 and CDR2 sequences are MNHNY and SVGAGI (reference sequence). V was clipped by 5 bases and J by 4 bases, with 14 bases between them. The CDR3 sequence is 14 residues long. CDR3 sequence: CASSGHQGSTEAFF. The CDR3 DNA reads TGTGCCAGCAGTGGCCACCAGGGGAGCACTGAAGCTTTCTTT.

The rearrangement uses TRBV10-3 and TRBJ2-7; 8 nucleotides agree with TRBD1. CDR1 is ENHRY, CDR2 SYGVKD, per germline. With 7 bases clipped from V and 3 bases from J, the junction kept 8 bases outside the gene matches. The CDR3 runs to 14 residues. The CDR3 DNA reads TGTGCCATCATGAAAGACACAGGGGGCTACGAGCAGTACTTC. The encoded protein is CAIMKDTGGYEQYF.

The V and J genes are TRBV15 and TRBJ2-2, with 12 bases fitting TRBD1. V shed 6 bases and J 5 bases; nucleotides not matched to a gene: 7. The CDR3 contains 16 residues. The V gene's germline CDR1 is LNHNV and CDR2 YYDKDF (reference sequence). Here the CDR3 reads CATRIPGQGATGELFF. The CDR3 DNA follows: TGTGCCACCAGGATTCCGGGACAGGGGGCGACCGGGGAGCTGTTTTTT.

The chain combines TRBV4-2 with TRBJ1-2; D call uncertain. This CDR3 spans 14 amino acids. V was cut by 0 bases and J by 1 base, with 6 bases left in between. Germline V gene sequence: CDR1 LGHNA, CDR2 YNFKEQ. The CDR3 loop reads CASSQDAVNYGYTF. The DNA for the CDR3 is TGTGCCAGCAGCCAAGATGCGGTTAACTATGGCTACACCTTC.

V gene TRBV28 combines with J gene TRBJ2-7; maybe TRBD1 (5 bases). CDR1 MDHEN and CDR2 SYDVKM come from the germline V gene. V was shortened by 6 bases and J by 1 base, with 16 bases between the two germline ends. This CDR3 is built from 15 residues. The CDR3 sequence is CASSPVGQTSYEQYV. DNA of the CDR3: TGTGCCAGCAGCCCGGTGGGGCAGACATCCTACGAGCAGTACGTC.

The chain employs TRBV5-1 and TRBJ2-1, with D possibly matching TRBD2 (7 bases). The CDR3 extends over 16 amino acids. CDR1 SGHRS and CDR2 YFSETQ come from the germline V gene. Trimming shortened V by 7 bases and J by 5 bases, and 22 bases separated the two germline ends. The CDR3: CASSKGGGASHNEQFF. DNA for the CDR3: TGCGCCAGCTCCAAAGGGGGGGGCGCGTCCCACAATGAGCAGTTCTTC.

This rearrangement joins TRBV5-1 to TRBJ1-2; 9 nucleotides agree with TRBD1. V was clipped by 4 bases and J by 8 bases; unmatched bases: 6. The germline V gene has CDR1 SGHRS and CDR2 YFSETQ. This CDR3 is built from 13 residues. The chain's CDR3 is CASSDWTGAGYTF. CDR3 in DNA: TGCGCCAGCAGCGACTGGACAGGGGCCGGCTACACCTTC.

This chain uses TRBV3-1 (or the pseudogene TRBV3-2) with TRBJ2-5, with 12 bases identical to TRBD2. This CDR3 region has 15 residues. Per the germline V gene, CDR1 is LGHDT and CDR2 is YNNKEL (reference sequence). V lost 2 bases to trimming and J lost 5 bases; unmatched junction nucleotides: 3. The CDR3 region is CASSQPSGGVETQYF. The DNA for the CDR3 is TGTGCCAGCAGCCAACCTAGCGGGGGGGTCGAGACCCAGTACTTC.

This clone has a handful of counts. V is TRBV7-8 and J is TRBJ2-7; possibly TRBD1 for D (5 bases). This CDR3 comprises 13 residues. V shed 5 bases and J shed 4 bases, with 12 bases lying between them. The germline V gene has CDR1 SGHVS and CDR2 FQNEAQ. CDR3 residues: CASSADTLYEQYV. The CDR3 DNA is TGTGCCAGCAGCGCGGACACTCTATACGAGCAGTACGTC.

This rearrangement joins TRBV2 to TRBJ1-1; D ambiguous. CDR3 length equals 13 residues. Trimming cost V 4 bases and J 0 bases, with 6 bases left between them. In germline, CDR1 is SNHLY, CDR2 FYNNEI. The CDR3 loop reads CASSVTMNTEAFF. CDR3 DNA sequence: TGTGCCAGCAGTGTCACAATGAACACTGAAGCTTTCTTT.

The chain recombines TRBV6-5 with TRBJ1-1; D unresolved. The CDR3 has 13 amino acids. V was trimmed by 4 bases and J by 7 bases, leaving 13 bases between them. From germline, CDR1 is MNHEY and CDR2 SVGAGI. Written as DNA, the CDR3 is TGTGCCAGCAGTTCCAGGAGGCAAGTTGAAGCTTTCTTT. Its protein product is CASSSRRQVEAFF.

This sequence joins TRBV6-5 and TRBJ1-1; D may be TRBD1 (6 bases). CDR3 length equals 13 residues. The germline V gene encodes CDR1 MNHEY and CDR2 SVGAGI. Trimming shortened V by 6 bases and J by 1 base, and 9 bases separated the two germline ends. The CDR3 coding sequence is TGTGCCAGCAGATGGACAGCGAACACTGAAGCTTTCTTT. Residues: CASRWTANTEAFF.

The chain recombines TRBV9 with TRBJ2-1, with TRBD1 as a possible D gene (6 bases). V was cut by 4 bases and J by 3 bases, with 17 bases left in between. Germline V gene data show CDR1 as SGDLS and CDR2 as YYNGEE. CDR3 length: 16 residues. The CDR3 bases are TGTGCCAGCAGCCCTCAGCTGGGACATAGCTACAATGAGCAGTTCTTC. This encodes CASSPQLGHSYNEQFF.

The rearrangement links TRBV7-2 to TRBJ2-3; TRBD2 matches at 10 bases. V lost 5 bases, J lost 6 bases, and 8 bases stayed unmatched. The CDR3 runs 15 residues. The germline V gene has CDR1 SGHTA and CDR2 FQGNSA. The CDR3 DNA reads as TGTGCCAGCAGCCCTGGAGCGGGGGGGAGGGATACGCAGTATTTT. Translation: CASSPGAGGRDTQYF.

In its sample, this clone was seen many times. The CDR3 protein is CAWRGGGDKLFF. In DNA, the CDR3 is TGTGCCTGGAGGGGAGGAGGTGACAAACTGTTTTTT. V gene TRBV30 combines with J gene TRBJ1-4; D is undetermined. Trimming stripped 3 bases from V and 11 bases from J, with 13 bases between. CDR1 is GTSNPN and CDR2 is SVGIG in the germline V gene (reference sequence). The CDR3 length is 12 residues.

The chain is built from TRBV6-5 and TRBJ1-1; TRBD1 agrees at 11 bases. Trimming cost V 6 bases and J 5 bases; bases outside gene matches: 5. From germline, CDR1 is MNHEY and CDR2 SVGAGI. This CDR3 region has 14 residues. This CDR3 is CASRSGQGATEAFF. The CDR3 DNA reads TGTGCCAGCAGGAGCGGACAGGGGGCGACTGAAGCTTTCTTT.

The rearrangement uses TRBV6-2 or TRBV6-3 and TRBJ1-1; TRBD1 aligns across 7 bases. V lost 6 bases, J lost 0 bases, and 7 bases stayed unmatched. This CDR3 spans 15 amino acids. Germline-derived CDR1 and CDR2 are MNHEY and SVGEGT. The CDR3 DNA follows: TGTGCCAGCAGGTACGGGACAGCTATGAACACTGAAGCTTTCTTT. This codes for CASRYGTAMNTEAFF.

The CDR3 is CASKTGQEVSPLHF. CDR3 bases: TGCGCCAGCAAGACGGGACAGGAGGTTTCACCCCTCCACTTT. The chain uses TRBV5-1 and TRBJ1-6; TRBD1 matches 8 bases. This CDR3 has 14 residues. Unmatched junction bases numbered 8, after V lost 6 bases and J lost 9 bases. Germline assignment: CDR1 SGHRS and CDR2 YFSETQ.

J is TRBJ2-5 and V is TRBV2; 8 bases align to TRBD2. CDR1 is SNHLY and CDR2 is FYNNEI in the germline V gene. CDR3 length: 15 residues. Trimming took 4 bases from V and 5 from J; bases not matched to a gene: 9. The CDR3 region has the DNA TGTGCCAGCAGTGCTCGGGGGGGCCTTCATGAGACCCAGTACTTC. It specifies CASSARGGLHETQYF.